This TCR beta chain was observed in a study of human T cells and chemical hapten exposure. V lost 6 bases to trimming and J lost 7 bases, with 15 bases between them. The CDR3 totals 13 residues. Germline CDR1 SGHTA, CDR2 FQGTGA. At least ten counts were recorded for this clonotype. Its antigen is still unknown. General study results and limits: High-frequency TCRs, those above 1 in 1000, stayed the same after DPC sensitization.

Time point meaning: patch test 2, 6 weeks after DPC sensitization. Treatment given: therapeutic diphenylcyclopropenone sensitization with weekly scalp DPC. Individual cDNA molecules had unique molecular identifiers attached to them by the library. Original methodology: Sample-level TCR yields exhibited a median of approximately 96,000, with a range of about 23,224 to 690,600. TCRdb reanalysed the RACE reads using MiXCR and keeps one entry per CDR3 protein. TCRdb assigned the V and J calls; the authors' analysis was not used. The table includes some 350,000 distinct CDR3 sequences, just under 6.5% detected once.

V is TRBV7-3 and J is TRBJ1-2; TRBD1 might be the D (6 bases). Sequences were derived from whole blood, sampled in connection with sensitization to the hapten diphenylcyclopropenone (DPC). The TCR was taken from a woman under 30 with alopecia areata. Some clones in this sample may be carry-over from other donors' samples. The CDR3, as DNA: TGTGCCAGCAGTTTGCAGGGGAGGAGTGGCTACACCTTC. Translation: CASSLQGRSGYTF.